One sample yielded the 25 T cell receptor beta chains listed below, sequenced in a study of blood T cells in healthy people across ages. Then a second PCR, running roughly 6 to 12 cycles, was carried out with a sample-barcoded 5' primer and a J-beta primer mix. MiXCR was run by TCRdb on the 5' RACE reads, yielding one entry per CDR3 protein. The repertoire holds about 1.8 million distinct CDR3 sequences, with just under 50% as singletons. Sequencing was done on a sample of blood. The receptors come from a woman between 35 and 50 years old in good health.

This rearrangement joins TRBV25-1 to TRBJ2-7; TRBD2 is a possible D gene (7 bases). Germline CDR1 is MGHDK and CDR2 is SYGVNS. This CDR3 is 15 amino acids long. V gave up 10 bases and J gave up 4 bases, with 23 bases separating them. The CDR3 here is CATALAGATAYEQYF. The DNA for the CDR3 is TGTGCCACCGCGCTGGCGGGGGCCACTGCTTACGAGCAGTACTTC.

This clonotype was observed a few times. This rearrangement joins TRBV4-1 to TRBJ2-3; D is unclear. Germline lookup yields CDR1 MGHRA and CDR2 YSYEKL. With 4 bases removed from V and 2 bases from J, the gap between germline ends came to 28 bases. The CDR3 length is 20 residues. The CDR3 DNA reads TGCGCCAGCAGCCCAACTATTCGGAAGGTCGCACTCGTTTCCACAGATACGCAGTATTTT. This encodes CASSPTIRKVALVSTDTQYF.

V gene TRBV7-9 combines with J gene TRBJ1-2, with TRBD1 matching over 9 bases. Germline CDR1 is SEHNR and CDR2 is FQNEAQ (reference sequence). The CDR3 extends over 14 amino acids. J was trimmed by 4 bases and V by 5 bases; bases with no gene match: 5. The CDR3 DNA follows: TGTGCCAGCAGCGGGGACAGGGTGGGCTATGGCTACACCTTC. It yields the protein CASSGDRVGYGYTF.

Regarding this clonotype: The CDR3 ends on some other residue instead of the conserved phenylalanine or tryptophan, so this is likely a read error. V usage is TRBV7-2 and J usage is TRBJ2-5; 7 bases line up with TRBD2. Looked up from germline, CDR1 is SGHTA and CDR2 is FQGNSA. The junction had 4 bases not matched to a gene; V was cut back by 0 bases and J by 3 bases. The CDR3 length is 15 residues. CDR3 sequence (DNA): TGTGCCAGCAGCTTAGCAGGGACTACAGAAGAGACCCAGTACGTC. It codes for CASSLAGTTEETQYV.

This clonotype has just a few counts. The chain is built from TRBV25-1 and TRBJ2-1; weak D call: TRBD1 (5 bases). The CDR3 has 11 amino acids. Germline loops: CDR1 MGHDK, CDR2 SYGVNS. Between the trimmed V and J ends, which lost 6 bases and 9 bases, there was a span of 9 bases. CDR3 DNA: TGTGCCAGCAGCCAGGGTGCTGAGCAGTTCTTC. Protein sequence: CASSQGAEQFF.

This clonotype was found once. This chain connects TRBV7-8 to TRBJ1-2, with D unresolved. Trimming cost V 1 base and J 13 bases, with 7 bases left between them. The germline CDR1 and CDR2 sequences are SGHVS and FQNEAQ. The CDR3 totals 10 residues. The DNA of the CDR3 is TGTGCCAGCAGCTTAGAACGACTCACCTTC. Translated: CASSLERLTF.

This clonotype has more than one count but fewer than ten. The J gene is TRBJ2-5, the V gene TRBV6-5; tentative D call: TRBD1 (6 bases). Trimming left V 5 bases short and J 1 base short, with 11 bases between. This CDR3 contains 14 residues. Germline V gene sequence: CDR1 MNHEY, CDR2 SVGAGI. The CDR3: CASSQDSVQETQYF. CDR3 DNA: TGTGCCAGCAGTCAGGACAGCGTCCAAGAGACCCAGTACTTC.

The gene calls are TRBV6-6 and TRBJ2-3, with unresolved D. V lost 0 bases to trimming and J lost 6 bases, with 16 bases between them. This CDR3 has 16 amino acids. Germline V gene data show CDR1 as MNHNY and CDR2 as SVGAGI (reference sequence). The CDR3 loop reads CASSYSSALGSDTQYF. CDR3 nucleotide sequence: TGTGCCAGCAGTTACTCCTCGGCCCTCGGGTCGGATACGCAGTATTTT.

This clonotype came up a few times. The chain is built from TRBV6-5 and TRBJ2-7; TRBD2 aligns across 9 bases. The J call may be faulty, since TRBJ2-5 better matches the DNA end. The CDR3 length is 15 residues. Germline V gene lookup returns CDR1 MNHEY and CDR2 SVGAGI. The CDR3 bases are TGTGCCAGCAGTTACTCGACGGCGGGGGGGGAGACCCAGTACTTC. It codes for CASSYSTAGGETQYF.

The genes are TRBV7-2 and TRBJ1-1; the D is unclear. V lost 2 bases, J lost 5 bases, and 12 bases lay in between. The CDR3 spans 14 residues. From germline, CDR1 is SGHTA and CDR2 FQGNSA. CDR3 in amino acids: CASSLSASGTEAFF. The CDR3 nucleotides are TGTGCCAGCAGCTTATCGGCCTCGGGGACTGAAGCTTTCTTT.

This clonotype appeared many times. V gene TRBV7-2 combines with J gene TRBJ2-5, with D maybe TRBD2 (5 bases). The CDR3 covers 14 residues. V lost 4 bases and J 2 bases, leaving 11 bases between the germline ends. Germline V lookup: CDR1 SGHTA, CDR2 FQGNSA. The chain's CDR3 is CASSSSRSQETQYF. The CDR3 DNA is TGTGCCAGCAGCTCTAGCCGGAGTCAAGAGACCCAGTACTTC.

The chain is built from TRBV20-1 and TRBJ2-2, with 13 bases identical to TRBD2. The CDR3 loop spans 14 amino acids. The V segment lost 5 bases and the J segment 6 bases; nucleotides outside the gene matches: 3. Germline CDR1 reads DFQATT; CDR2 reads SNEGSKA (reference sequence). The CDR3 spells CSASGTSGAGELFF. The DNA of the CDR3 is TGCAGTGCTTCCGGGACTAGCGGGGCCGGGGAGCTGTTTTTT.

This clonotype was found a few times. The V gene is TRBV29-1, the J gene TRBJ2-1; D could derive from TRBD1 or TRBD2 (5 bases each). The V gene lost 2 bases and the J gene lost 0 bases, with 11 bases spanning the gap. CDR3 size: 15 residues. Looked up from germline, CDR1 is SQVTM and CDR2 is ANQGSEA. The CDR3 is CSVERDPSSYNEQFF. Here the CDR3 DNA reads TGCAGCGTTGAAAGGGACCCTAGCTCCTACAATGAGCAGTTCTTC.

This clonotype has more than one count but fewer than ten. The chain joins TRBV27 to TRBJ2-4; TRBD1 aligns across 7 bases. The CDR3 is made up of 13 amino acids. Germline V gene lookup returns CDR1 MNHEY and CDR2 SMNVEV (reference sequence). V shed 1 base and J 14 bases; nucleotides not matched to a gene: 8. CDR3 sequence reads: CASSLLAGGLEYF. As DNA, the CDR3 is TGTGCCAGCAGTTTATTGGCAGGGGGTTTAGAGTACTTC.

A few counts support this clonotype. The V and J genes are TRBV7-2 and TRBJ2-5, with D perhaps being TRBD1 or TRBD2 (6 bases each). The CDR3 spans 15 residues. V was trimmed by 5 bases and J by 1 base, leaving 14 bases between them. Germline V CDR1 and CDR2: SGHTA, FQGNSA. DNA of the CDR3: TGTGCCAGCAGCGCCAGGGGAGGAGTCCAAGAGACCCAGTACTTC. Translated: CASSARGGVQETQYF.

The gene calls are TRBV7-9 and TRBJ2-7; a possible D gene is TRBD2 (6 bases). Trimming left V 5 bases short and J 1 base short, with 15 bases between. The CDR3 contains 15 residues. CDR1 and CDR2 from the germline V gene are SEHNR and FQNEAQ (reference sequence). In DNA, the CDR3 is TGTGCCAGCAGCCCAGGCCGGGGAGGATCCTACGAGCAGTACTTC. This translates into CASSPGRGGSYEQYF.

The chain carries TRBV20-1 and TRBJ2-1; TRBD2 matches at 10 bases. This CDR3 contains 17 residues. The V and J ends lost 0 bases and 4 bases, in that order; junction bases with no gene match: 9. Germline CDR1 DFQATT, CDR2 SNEGSKA (reference sequence). In DNA, the CDR3 is TGCAGTGCTAGAGACAGGAAGGGACTAGCGTTTTACAATGAGCAGTTCTTC. Protein: CSARDRKGLAFYNEQFF.

The J gene is TRBJ2-4, the V gene TRBV28; 8 positions agree with TRBD2. CDR3 length equals 12 residues. Per the germline V gene, CDR1 is MDHEN and CDR2 is SYDVKM. V lost 6 bases and J lost 15; bases outside the gene matches: 10. The CDR3 bases are TGTGCCAGCAGGGGACTAGGGATCGTTCCGTACTTC. Translated, it gives CASRGLGIVPYF.

The gene calls are TRBV6-6 and TRBJ2-7; D gene unclear. The CDR3 is 12 amino acids. Germline CDR1 MNHNY, CDR2 SVGAGI (reference sequence). Deletions cut 8 bases from V and 2 bases from J, with 10 bases between. The CDR3 bases are TGTGCCAGCGGAGTCTACACCTACGAGCAGTACTTC. Encoded protein: CASGVYTYEQYF.

In its sample, this clonotype was seen once. This chain connects TRBV9 to TRBJ2-1, with 14 positions matching TRBD2. The J segment lost 5 bases and the V segment lost 4 bases, leaving 8 bases of the junction unmatched. Germline V CDR1 and CDR2: SGDLS, YYNGEE. The length of the CDR3 is 17 residues. This CDR3 reads CASSPPGLAGVNNEQFF. The CDR3 DNA reads as TGTGCCAGCAGCCCCCCGGGACTAGCGGGGGTTAACAATGAGCAGTTCTTC.

This chain uses TRBV13 with TRBJ1-1; no definite D call. Trimming pared 5 bases from V and 10 bases from J, leaving 20 bases between. Germline CDR1 reads PRHDT; CDR2 reads FYEKMQ (reference sequence). The length of the CDR3 is 14 residues. CDR3 nucleotide sequence: TGTGCCAGCAGCGACGGGTCGGGCGGGCTCACAGCTTTCTTT. This codes for CASSDGSGGLTAFF.

The V call is TRBV12-3 or TRBV12-4, the J call TRBJ2-7; D uncertain. V lost 2 bases and J 2 bases, leaving 10 bases between the germline ends. The CDR3 sequence is 14 residues long. The CDR3 nucleotides are TGTGCCAGCAGTTTAACCCTCGAAGCCTACGAGCAGTACTTC. It specifies CASSLTLEAYEQYF.

This clonotype was detected many times. The rearrangement joins TRBV7-2 to TRBJ1-2; D gene ambiguous. CDR1 is SGHTA, CDR2 FQGNSA, per germline. V lost 6 bases and J 8 bases, leaving 10 bases between the germline ends. The CDR3 is 11 amino acids. This CDR3 reads CASSLEGGYTF. In DNA form, the CDR3 reads TGTGCCAGCAGTCTGGAGGGAGGCTACACCTTC.

The genes are TRBV6-5 and TRBJ2-5; tentatively, D is TRBD1 or TRBD2 (6 bases each). The V end was cut by 1 base, the J end by 5 bases, with 11 bases between. This CDR3 region has 14 residues. Germline lookup yields CDR1 MNHEY and CDR2 SVGAGI. CDR3 in DNA: TGTGCCAGCAGTTACTTCGGGGGCAGTGAGACCCAGTACTTC. This codes for CASSYFGGSETQYF.

V and J are TRBV7-2 and TRBJ1-1, with a weak D call TRBD1 (6 bases). Germline CDR1 SGHTA, CDR2 FQGNSA. The CDR3 is made up of 15 amino acids. The ends were cut back, 5 bases at V and 5 bases at J, with 18 bases in the middle. CDR3 DNA sequence: TGTGCCAGCAGCAAGCGACAGGCGTTGCGTACTGAAGCTTTCTTT. Translating it yields CASSKRQALRTEAFF.